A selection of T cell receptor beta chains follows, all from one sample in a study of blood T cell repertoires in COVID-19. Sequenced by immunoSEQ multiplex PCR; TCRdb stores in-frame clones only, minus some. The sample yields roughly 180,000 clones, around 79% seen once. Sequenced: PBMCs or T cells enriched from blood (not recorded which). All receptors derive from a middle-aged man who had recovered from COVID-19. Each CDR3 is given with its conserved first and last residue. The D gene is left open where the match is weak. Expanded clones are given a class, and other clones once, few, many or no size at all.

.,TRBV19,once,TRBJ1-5,CASSMHRDEVQPQHF,TGTGCCAGTAGTATGCACAGGGATGAGGTTCAGCCCCAGCATTTT
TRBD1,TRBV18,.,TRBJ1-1,CASSPRQGAVGTEAFF,TGTGCCAGCTCCCCAAGACAGGGGGCGGTGGGGACTGAAGCTTTCTTT
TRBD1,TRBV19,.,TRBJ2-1,CASSWDRLGYEQFF,TGTGCCAGTAGCTGGGACAGGCTAGGGTATGAGCAGTTCTTC
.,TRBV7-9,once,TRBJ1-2,CASSLSGLGYTF,TGTGCCAGCAGCTTGTCAGGGCTCGGCTACACCTTC
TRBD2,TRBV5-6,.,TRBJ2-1,CASSLRGTSGRGEFF,TGTGCCAGCAGCTTGCGAGGGACTAGCGGGAGAGGGGAGTTCTTC
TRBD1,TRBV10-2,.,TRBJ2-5,CASSESGQGSKETQYF,TGCGCCAGCAGTGAGTCGGGACAGGGTAGTAAGGAGACCCAGTACTTC
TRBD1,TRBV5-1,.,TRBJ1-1,CASSSGTVGTEAFF,TGCGCCAGCAGCTCCGGGACAGTTGGGACTGAAGCTTTCTTT
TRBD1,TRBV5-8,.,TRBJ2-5,CASSLGDREETQYF,TGTGCCAGCAGCTTGGGAGACAGGGAAGAGACCCAGTACTTC
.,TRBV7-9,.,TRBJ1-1,CASSLGSIRHTEAFF,TGTGCCAGCAGCTTAGGGTCGATCAGACACACAGAAGCTTTCTTT
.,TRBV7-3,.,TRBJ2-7,CASSPRVGPQYEQYF,TGTGCCAGCAGCCCCAGGGTCGGGCCGCAGTACGAGCAGTACTTC
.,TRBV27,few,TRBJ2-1,CASSWDNEQFF,TGTGCCAGCAGCTGGGACAACGAGCAGTTCTTC
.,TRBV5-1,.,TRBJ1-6,CASSFGEDNSPLHF,TGCGCCAGCAGCTTCGGGGAAGATAATTCACCCCTCCACTTT
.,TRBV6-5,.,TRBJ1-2,CASTGRLNYGYTF,TGTGCCAGCACAGGTCGACTAAACTATGGCTACACCTTC
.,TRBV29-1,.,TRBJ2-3,CSVAKGTPTDTQYF,TGCAGCGTTGCCAAGGGGACTCCCACAGATACGCAGTATTTT
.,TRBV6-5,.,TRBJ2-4,CASTLAKNIQYF,TGTGCCAGCACCTTAGCCAAAAACATTCAGTACTTC
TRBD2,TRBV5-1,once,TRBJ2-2,CASSSRTSGSLNTGELFF,TGCGCCAGCAGCTCAAGGACTAGCGGGAGCCTGAACACCGGGGAGCTGTTTTTT
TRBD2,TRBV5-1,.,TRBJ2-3,CASSLDGAREAWDTQYF,TGCGCCAGCAGCTTGGACGGAGCGCGGGAGGCATGGGATACGCAGTATTTT
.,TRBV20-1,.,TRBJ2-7,CSAEAVGTLFF,TGCAGTGCCGAGGCGGTGGGGACACTTTTTTTC